These 8 T cell receptor beta chains share one sample of origin, sequenced in a study. TCRdb reprocessed the 5' RACE reads with MiXCR, giving one entry per CDR3 protein. The sample has about 55,000 distinct CDR3 sequences, less than 25% seen once; the top ten hold roughly 3.5%. The sorted Tregs were CD4+CD25+CD127-/low cells. What was sequenced was tumor-infiltrating Tregs sorted from the breast tumor. These receptors came from a female donor with breast cancer.

A word on this clonotype: This could be a read error, since a much larger clone is one nucleotide away. The genes are TRBV6-5 and TRBJ2-7, with 10 bases identical to TRBD1. Per germline, CDR1 MNHEY and CDR2 SVGAGI. CDR3 length: 15 amino acids. The DNA of the CDR3 is TGTGCCAGCAGTCACTCCGGGACAGGGGTAAGCGAGCAGTACTTC. Residues: CASSHSGTGVSEQYF.

V and J are TRBV6-2 or TRBV6-3 and TRBJ2-2; D might be TRBD1 or TRBD2, each matching 6 bases. This CDR3 region has 17 residues. Trimming stripped 7 bases from V and 6 bases from J, with 24 bases between. From germline, CDR1 is MNHEY and CDR2 SVGEGT. The CDR3 bases are TGTGCCAGCACCCTTAGGAAGGGAGGACAGTCGGCCGGGGAGCTGTTTTTT. Translated: CASTLRKGGQSAGELFF.

The chain recombines TRBV7-2 with TRBJ2-7; the D call may be TRBD1 or TRBD2 (5 bases each). This CDR3 spans 15 amino acids. The germline CDR1 and CDR2 sequences are SGHTA and FQGNSA. V lost 5 bases to trimming and J lost 1 base, with 15 bases between them. In DNA, the CDR3 is TGTGCCAGCAGCCGGGACCACTCGACGTCCTACGAGCAGTACTTC. Amino acids: CASSRDHSTSYEQYF.

The chain is built from TRBV7-3 and TRBJ2-5; tentative D call: TRBD1 (6 bases). This CDR3 comprises 17 residues. Looked up from germline, CDR1 is SGHTA and CDR2 is FQGTGA. V was trimmed by 2 bases and J by 3 bases, leaving 19 bases between them. The CDR3: CASSLSQGRRGEETQYF. The DNA for the CDR3 is TGTGCCAGCAGCTTATCTCAGGGGCGCCGAGGTGAAGAGACCCAGTACTTC.

The sample holds a few counts of this clonotype. This rearrangement joins TRBV6-5 to TRBJ1-1, with a tentative D call TRBD1 (6 bases). There are 14 residues in the CDR3. Germline V gives CDR1 MNHEY, CDR2 SVGAGI. V lost 6 bases and J lost 5, with 16 bases in between. CDR3 protein: CASRPYREGTEAFF. CDR3 nucleotides: TGTGCCAGCAGACCGTACAGGGAGGGAACTGAAGCTTTCTTT.

In this sample, this clonotype turned up many times. DNA for the CDR3: TGCGCCAGCAGCTTGGGAGGACAGGGCGGTTCACCCCTCCACTTT. Translation: CASSLGGQGGSPLHF. This chain connects TRBV5-1 to TRBJ1-6, with 8 bases aligning to TRBD1. CDR3 length equals 15 residues. Germline V gene sequence: CDR1 SGHRS, CDR2 YFSETQ. After removal of 0 bases from V and 9 bases from J, the junction contained 5 bases not matched to a gene.

Concerning this clonotype itself: A much larger clone differs by one base, so this may be a read error. The chain has TRBV27 and TRBJ1-5; a possible D gene is TRBD1 (6 bases). V lost 5 bases and J lost 5, with 10 bases in between. The CDR3 covers 13 residues. The germline CDR1 and CDR2 sequences are MNHEY and SMNVEV (reference sequence). CDR3 residues: CASSRKGDQPQHF. DNA of the CDR3: TGTGCCAGCAGTCGAAAGGGGGATCAGCCCCAGCATTTT.

The CDR3 bases are TGCAGTGCTCCTCCGGGACTAGCGGGGAAATACAATGAGCAGTTCTTC. The encoded protein is CSAPPGLAGKYNEQFF. The chain uses TRBV20-1 and TRBJ2-1; 13 bases are a match to TRBD2. The trim removed 5 bases at V and 4 bases at J, leaving 8 bases unmatched. The CDR3 contains 16 residues. Germline CDR1 is DFQATT and CDR2 is SNEGSKA (reference sequence).